This T cell receptor beta chain originates from a study of blood T cell repertoires in COVID-19. Data came from immunoSEQ multiplex PCR; TCRdb stores just in-frame clones and leaves some out. There are 300,000 to 400,000 clones in the sample; about 86% occur only once, and around 4.4% lies in the top ten. The V and J ends lost 4 bases and 2 bases, in that order; junction bases with no gene match: 5. The V gene's germline CDR1 is SNHLY and CDR2 FYNNEI. The CDR3 contains 16 residues. This clonotype was obtained from a woman between 40 and 55 years old with acute COVID-19. The sequencing sample was made of PBMCs or T cells enriched from blood (not recorded which). This rearrangement joins TRBV2 to TRBJ2-6; 7 bases are a match to TRBD1. Here the CDR3 DNA reads TGTGCCAGCAGTGGACAGGGTGCTGCTGGGGCCAACGTCCTGACTTTC. Translation gives CASSGQGAAGANVLTF.